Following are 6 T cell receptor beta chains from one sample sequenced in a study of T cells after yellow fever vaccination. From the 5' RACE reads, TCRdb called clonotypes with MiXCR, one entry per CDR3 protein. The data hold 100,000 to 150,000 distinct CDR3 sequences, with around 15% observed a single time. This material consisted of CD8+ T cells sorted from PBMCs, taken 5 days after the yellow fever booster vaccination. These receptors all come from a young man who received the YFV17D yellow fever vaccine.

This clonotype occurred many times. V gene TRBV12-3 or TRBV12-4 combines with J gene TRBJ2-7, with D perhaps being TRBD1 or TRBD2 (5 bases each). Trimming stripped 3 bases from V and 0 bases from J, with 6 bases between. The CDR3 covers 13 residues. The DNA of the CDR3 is TGTGCCAGCAGTTTTGGGGGCTCCTACGAGCAGTACTTC. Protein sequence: CASSFGGSYEQYF.

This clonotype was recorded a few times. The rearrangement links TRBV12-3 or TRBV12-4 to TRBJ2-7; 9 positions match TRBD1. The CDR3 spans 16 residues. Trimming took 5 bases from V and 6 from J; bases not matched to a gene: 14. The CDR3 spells CASSPATGTGSIEQYF. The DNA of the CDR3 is TGTGCCAGCAGTCCAGCAACCGGGACAGGGTCCATCGAGCAGTACTTC.

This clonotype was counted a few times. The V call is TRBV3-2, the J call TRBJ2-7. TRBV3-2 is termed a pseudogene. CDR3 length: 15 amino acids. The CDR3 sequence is CASRGIETDTYEQYV. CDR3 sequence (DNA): TGTGCCAGCAGGGGAATCGAAACAGATACCTACGAGCAGTACGTC.

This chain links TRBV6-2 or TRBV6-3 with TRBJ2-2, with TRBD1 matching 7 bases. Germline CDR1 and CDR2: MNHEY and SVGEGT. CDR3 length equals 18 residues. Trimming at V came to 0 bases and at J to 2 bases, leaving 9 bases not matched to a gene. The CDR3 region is CASSYSLYRDRNTGELFF. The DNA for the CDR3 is TGTGCCAGCAGTTACTCCCTTTACCGGGACAGAAACACCGGGGAGCTGTTTTTT.

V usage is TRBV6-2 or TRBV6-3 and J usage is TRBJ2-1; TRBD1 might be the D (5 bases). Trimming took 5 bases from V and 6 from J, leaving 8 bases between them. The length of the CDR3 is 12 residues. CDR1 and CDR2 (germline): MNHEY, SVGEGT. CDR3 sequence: CASSARANEQFF. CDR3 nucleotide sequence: TGTGCCAGCAGTGCCAGGGCCAATGAGCAGTTCTTC.

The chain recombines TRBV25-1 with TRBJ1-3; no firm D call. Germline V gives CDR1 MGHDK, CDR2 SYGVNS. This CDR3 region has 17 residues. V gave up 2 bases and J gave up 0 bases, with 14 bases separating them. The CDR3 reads CASSEPPELTSGNTIYF. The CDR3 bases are TGTGCCAGCAGTGAACCCCCGGAGCTTACCTCTGGAAACACCATATATTTT.